This T cell receptor beta chain is drawn from a study of cytomegalovirus exposure and HLA in healthy donors. Study results and limitations: Among TCR beta chains, those listed as cytomegalovirus-associated numbered around 180. Association of approximately 18,000 TCR beta sequences with HLA alleles was found at 0.05 false discovery rate in a later analysis. About 87% or about 30% of the time was how often most TCR beta V segments were productive, according to an earlier analysis.

The PCR had 60 Vbeta and 13 Jbeta primers. This table comes from immunoSEQ multiplex PCR, and its TCRdb copy is limited to in-frame clones, with some not included. The table shows roughly 280,000 clones, with just over 70% occurring only once. A note on this clone: Its antigen is unknown.

V lost 3 bases to trimming and J lost 6 bases, with 17 bases between them. CDR1 and CDR2 from the germline V gene are SQVTM and ANQGSEA. The CDR3 has 14 amino acids. Donors showed nominal health when sampled, although they likely had unrecorded immune exposures. This receptor was taken from a female donor in good health and CMV-seronegative. V usage is TRBV29-1 and J usage is TRBJ1-1, with D possibly being TRBD1 (5 bases). Sequences were obtained from PBMCs. The CDR3 DNA reads TGCAGCGTTGAGATTCGAGGCAGGGCGCCTGAAGCTTTCTTT. As protein: CSVEIRGRAPEAFF.